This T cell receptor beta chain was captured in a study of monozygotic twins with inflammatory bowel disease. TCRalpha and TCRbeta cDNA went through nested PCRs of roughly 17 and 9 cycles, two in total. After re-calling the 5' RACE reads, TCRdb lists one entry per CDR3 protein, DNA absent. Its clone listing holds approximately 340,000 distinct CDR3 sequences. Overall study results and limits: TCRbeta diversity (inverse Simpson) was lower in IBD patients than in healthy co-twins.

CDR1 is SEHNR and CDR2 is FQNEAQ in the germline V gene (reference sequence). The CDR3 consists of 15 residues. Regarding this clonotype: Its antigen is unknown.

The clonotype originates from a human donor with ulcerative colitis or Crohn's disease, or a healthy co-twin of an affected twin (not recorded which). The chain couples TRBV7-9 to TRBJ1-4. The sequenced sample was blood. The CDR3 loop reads CASSLVQNTRGKLFF. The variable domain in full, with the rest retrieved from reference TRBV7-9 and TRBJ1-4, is DTGVSQNPRHKITKRGQNVTFRCDPISEHNRLYWYRQTLGQGPEFLTYFQNEAQLEKSRLLSDRFSAERPKGSFSTLEIQRTEQGDSAMYLCASSLVQNTRGKLFFGSGTQLSVL.